Shown below are 16 T cell receptor beta chains from a single sample sequenced in a study of blood T cells in healthy people across ages. Primers used in a second PCR of roughly 6 to 12 cycles were a sample-barcoded 5' primer and a J-beta primer mix. Each CDR3 protein gets one entry after TCRdb re-called the 5' RACE reads with MiXCR. The repertoire includes 750,000 to 950,000 distinct CDR3 sequences, about 27% of them detected once, and about 10% sits in the top ten. These same data were also listed under a study on T cells of mothers and their children.

Sequencing was carried out using blood. These receptors came from a woman in her forties in good health.

This clonotype was picked up a small number of times. CDR3 nucleotides: TGTGCCAGCAGCGTAGATTCTAGCCTCGGTGTCGCAGATACGCAGTATTTT. This translates into CASSVDSSLGVADTQYF. This sequence joins TRBV9 and TRBJ2-3; perhaps TRBD2 as D (5 bases). The CDR3 covers 17 residues. Deletions cut 0 bases from V and 4 bases from J, with 18 bases between. CDR1 SGDLS and CDR2 YYNGEE come from the germline V gene.

This clonotype was seen a few times. The chain has TRBV6-2 or TRBV6-3 and TRBJ2-1; the D gene is possibly TRBD2 (5 bases). CDR1 is MNHEY and CDR2 is SVGEGT in the germline V gene. Trimming removed 2 bases from V and 8 bases from J, with 7 bases in between. This CDR3 has 12 amino acids. CDR3: CASSYGRDEQFF. The CDR3 nucleotides are TGTGCCAGCAGTTACGGGCGGGATGAGCAGTTCTTC.

This clonotype was seen only a few times. The V call is TRBV29-1, the J call TRBJ2-7; D is ambiguous. CDR3 length: 13 amino acids. V was trimmed by 5 bases and J by 3 bases, leaving 14 bases between them. Germline lookup yields CDR1 SQVTM and CDR2 ANQGSEA. The CDR3 DNA sequence: TGCAGCGTTCGACTCCCCTCTTTCTACGAGCAGTACTTC. This sequence encodes CSVRLPSFYEQYF.

The chain carries TRBV20-1 and TRBJ1-1, with a possible D match to TRBD1 (6 bases). Trimming removed 6 bases at V and 3 bases at J, with 20 bases between. The CDR3 loop spans 15 amino acids. Germline loops: CDR1 DFQATT, CDR2 SNEGSKA (reference sequence). The CDR3 region is CSAQRQERKDTEAFF. The CDR3 bases are TGCAGTGCCCAAAGACAGGAAAGGAAGGACACTGAAGCTTTCTTT.

The chain couples TRBV7-2 to TRBJ1-1, with D tentatively TRBD1 (5 bases). This CDR3 has 14 amino acids. Trimming removed 4 bases at V and 1 base at J, with 10 bases between. The V gene's germline CDR1 is SGHTA and CDR2 FQGNSA. This CDR3 is CASSSRTKNTEAFF. The CDR3 DNA follows: TGTGCCAGCAGCTCCAGGACAAAGAACACTGAAGCTTTCTTT.

This clonotype was seen repeatedly, ten times or more. The chain recombines TRBV20-1 with TRBJ2-3; 7 bases are shared with TRBD2. The CDR3 totals 13 residues. Germline V gene lookup returns CDR1 DFQATT and CDR2 SNEGSKA (reference sequence). The V and J ends lost 0 bases and 4 bases, in that order; junction bases with no gene match: 1. The CDR3, as DNA: TGCAGTGCTAGAGAGACTAGCTCAGATACGCAGTATTTT. Its translation: CSARETSSDTQYF.

Comments on this clonotype: Possible read error: a much larger clone is one base away. The chain recombines TRBV7-2 with TRBJ2-1; D possibly matches TRBD1 or TRBD2 (5 bases each). CDR3 size: 15 residues. Germline CDR1 reads SGHTA; CDR2 reads FQGNSA. Here the CDR3 DNA reads TGTGCCAGCAGCCCTAGGGTGGGGGTCTACAATGAGCGGTTCTTC. This encodes CASSPRVGVYNERFF.

This clonotype was seen only a few times. J is TRBJ1-1 and V is TRBV29-1, with 10 positions matching TRBD1. The CDR3 has 15 residues. Germline V gene sequence: CDR1 SQVTM, CDR2 ANQGSEA. J was trimmed by 1 base and V by 2 bases; bases with no gene match: 4. The CDR3 protein is CSVERTGGRNTEAFF. The CDR3 region has the DNA TGCAGCGTTGAAAGGACAGGGGGGAGGAACACTGAAGCTTTCTTT.

This clonotype was recorded many times. The V and J genes are TRBV7-2 and TRBJ2-5; 11 bases match TRBD2. The CDR3 runs 17 residues. Germline CDR1 is SGHTA and CDR2 is FQGNSA. Unmatched junction bases numbered 5, after V lost 1 base and J lost 1 base. The CDR3 bases are TGTGCCAGCAGCTTAGGGGGGCTAGCGGGGGGCCAAGAGACCCAGTACTTC. Its protein product is CASSLGGLAGGQETQYF.

The table lists this clonotype with many counts. The chain uses TRBV4-1 and TRBJ2-4; 11 nucleotides line up with TRBD2. The CDR3 has 15 residues. Germline CDR1 reads MGHRA; CDR2 reads YSYEKL. Trimming at V came to 1 base and at J to 7 bases, leaving 3 bases not matched to a gene. This chain's CDR3 is CASSQASGGNNIQYF. CDR3 DNA: TGCGCCAGCAGCCAAGCTAGCGGGGGGAACAACATTCAGTACTTC.

For this clonotype: A much larger clone lies a single base off, so this may be a read error. The V call is TRBV24-1, the J call TRBJ1-2, with D maybe TRBD1 (5 bases). The CDR3 length is 12 residues. CDR1 is KGHDR, CDR2 SFDVKD, per germline. In nucleotides, the CDR3 is TGTGCCACCAGTGCAGGGAACTATGGCCACACCTTC. This translates into CATSAGNYGHTF.

Regarding this clonotype: Given a much more abundant clone one base away, this may be a read error. The V and J genes are TRBV3-1 and TRBJ2-4; either TRBD1 or TRBD2 may supply D (5 bases each). Judging by the DNA end, TRBJ2-7 fits better; the J call may be wrong. This CDR3 has 16 residues. Looked up from germline, CDR1 is LGHDT and CDR2 is YNNKEL (reference sequence). The CDR3 here is CASSQESPGPSYEQYF. Written as DNA, the CDR3 is TGTGCCAGCAGCCAAGAGTCCCCGGGACCCAGCTACGAGCAGTACTTC.

Notes on this clonotype: A read error is possible here, since a much larger clone lies one base away. The chain links TRBV7-2 to TRBJ1-2; no definite D call. Germline V gene data show CDR1 as SGHTA and CDR2 as FQGNSA. Trimming left V 6 bases short and J 13 bases short, with 15 bases between. The CDR3 consists of 11 residues. The CDR3: CASSSGPSFTF. Here the CDR3 DNA reads TGTGCCAGCAGTTCGGGCCCGAGCTTCACCTTC.

This clonotype was observed a handful of times. This chain uses TRBV2 with TRBJ1-2; D is perhaps TRBD1 (5 bases). V lost 6 bases, J lost 7 bases, and 12 bases lay in between. The germline V gene has CDR1 SNHLY and CDR2 FYNNEI. The CDR3 has 12 amino acids. This CDR3 reads CASSLQGPGYTF. The CDR3 coding sequence is TGTGCCAGCAGCCTCCAGGGACCTGGCTACACCTTC.

Note on this clonotype: This could be a read error, since a much larger clone is one nucleotide away. The genes are TRBV7-6 and TRBJ2-7; D ambiguous. This CDR3 comprises 16 residues. Germline V gives CDR1 SGHVS, CDR2 FNYEAQ. V lost 8 bases, J lost 7 bases, and 27 bases lay in between. The CDR3 bases are TGTGCCAGCGGCGTAACGGGCACCAACTCCTACAATGAGCAGTACTTC. It yields the protein CASGVTGTNSYNEQYF.

This CDR3 is CASSRRPQETQFF. As DNA, the CDR3 is TGTGCCAGCTCACGACGACCCCAAGAGACCCAGTTCTTC. The chain is built from TRBV18 and TRBJ2-5, with D unresolved. The end of the DNA aligns better with TRBJ2-1, so the J call may be wrong. Germline V gene lookup returns CDR1 KGHSH and CDR2 LQKENI. The CDR3 consists of 13 residues.